This is a list of T cell receptor beta chains from one sample in a study of CXCR3-negative and CXCR3-positive naive CD8 T cells. TCRdb reprocessed the 5' RACE reads and keeps a single row for each CDR3 protein, giving no DNA. Listed are roughly 26,000 distinct CDR3 sequences; about 2.6% falls within the top ten. The material sequenced was naive CXCR3- CD8+ T cells from blood. These receptors originate from a human donor in good health. Some clones in this sample may be carry-over from other donors' samples. CDR3s include the opening cysteine and the closing phenylalanine or tryptophan. Each record gives: J gene, clone size, V gene, CDR3 protein. Clone size is stated in some rows and not others, as once, few, many or a class when expanded.

>TRBJ1-1|-|TRBV7-3
CASRTGTGKDTEAFF
>TRBJ1-2|-|TRBV3-1
CASSQRDRENFYGYTF
>TRBJ2-5|-|TRBV7-6
CASPRGRQETQYF
>TRBJ2-1|-|TRBV7-2
CASSFPLNNEQFF
>TRBJ2-7|-|TRBV5-1
CASQPQGGSSYEQYF
>TRBJ2-7|-|TRBV7-9
CASSPRGGGSSYEQYF
>TRBJ1-1|-|TRBV7-3
CASSLDLGGFAEAFF
>TRBJ1-2|medium-sized|TRBV7-2
CASSFGTGVFYGYTF
>TRBJ1-6|-|TRBV15
CATSGLRGGNSPLHF
>TRBJ1-6|-|TRBV6-6
CASSQVPGQINSPLHF
>TRBJ2-1|-|TRBV18
CASSPGQVLYNEQFF
>TRBJ1-5|-|TRBV15
CATSRGRQNNQPQHF
>TRBJ1-2|-|TRBV5-1
CASSYQGGADGYTF
>TRBJ1-1|-|TRBV12-3/TRBV12-4
CASSFWGSEAFF
>TRBJ1-5|-|TRBV12-3/TRBV12-4
CASSLVGVQPQHF
>TRBJ2-1|-|TRBV9
CASSVAGGRPSGSYNEQFF
>TRBJ2-1|-|TRBV2
CASSVGLAGVEYNNEQFF
>TRBJ2-7|-|TRBV4-1
CASSQVSETAFYEQYF
>TRBJ2-7|-|TRBV7-9
CASSYLSGQGSAYEQYF
>TRBJ1-1|-|TRBV6-5
CASSYVRVTDTEAFF
>TRBJ2-1|-|TRBV20-1
CSAQYRRRALDNEQFF
>TRBJ1-1|-|TRBV7-9
CASSPPTPRNTEAFF
>TRBJ2-4|-|TRBV12-3/TRBV12-4
CASSFYGLTGPSRENIQYF
>TRBJ1-1|-|TRBV12-3/TRBV12-4
CASSRSGGGKPNTEAFF
>TRBJ2-7|-|TRBV7-9
CARLLQGTRCEQYF
>TRBJ2-5|-|TRBV7-2
CASSLEPSFGSQETQYF
>TRBJ1-1|-|TRBV7-3
CASSPIGTGPTEAFF
>TRBJ2-3|-|TRBV28
CASSFSGQGIGTDTQYF
>TRBJ1-2|-|TRBV7-9
CASSLSFGGPYGYTF
>TRBJ1-1|-|TRBV29-1
CSVGQVPTGTEAFF
>TRBJ2-5|-|TRBV7-6
CASSSLEETQYF
>TRBJ1-1|-|TRBV12-3/TRBV12-4
CASSLIPGNDTEAFF
>TRBJ1-5|-|TRBV7-8
CASSLGSQPQHF
>TRBJ1-1|-|TRBV29-1
CSVDTNTEAFF
>TRBJ2-5|-|TRBV10-3
CATRTGSRTLEETQYF
>TRBJ2-3|-|TRBV12-3/TRBV12-4
CASSLGGREDTQYF
>TRBJ1-4|-|TRBV7-4
CASSYGTAGREKLFF
>TRBJ2-5|-|TRBV7-8
CASSREMGRETQYF
>TRBJ1-3|-|TRBV7-9
CASRPGQGVNTIYF
>TRBJ1-6|-|TRBV20-1
CSARQASSSYNSPLHF
>TRBJ1-1|-|TRBV7-9
CASSFGTGLNTEAFF
>TRBJ2-1|-|TRBV29-1
CSVENPLELGPWQFF
>TRBJ2-7|-|TRBV7-9
CASSAPTSGDLREQYF
>TRBJ2-5|-|TRBV28
CASSFTRGTVETQYF
>TRBJ2-7|-|TRBV14
CASSPYRGLGLIYEQYF